These 6 T cell receptor beta chains originate from one sample sequenced in a study of blood T cells in healthy people across ages. With a J-beta primer mix and a sample-barcoded 5' primer, a second PCR ran 7 to 11 cycles. TCRdb ran MiXCR on the 5' RACE reads and lists one entry per CDR3 protein. The table shows 450,000 to 650,000 distinct CDR3 sequences, with less than 25% occurring only once. This sample also appeared in a second study, on T cells of mothers and their children.

Material: blood. The receptor source for this set is a boy aged 10-17 years in good health.

The count of this clonotype is one. The chain has TRBV4-3 and TRBJ2-1; 8 nucleotides align to TRBD2. This CDR3 has 17 amino acids. CDR1 is LGHNA and CDR2 is YSLEER in the germline V gene. The J segment lost 3 bases and the V segment lost 1 base, leaving 8 bases of the junction unmatched. The CDR3 nucleotides read TGCGCCAGCAGCCAAGGGGCTTCCAGCGGGAGCTACAATGAGCAGTTCTTC. Translating gives CASSQGASSGSYNEQFF.

This clonotype was counted only a few times. The chain uses TRBV12-5 and TRBJ2-5; D uncertain. The closer fit of TRBJ2-1 to the DNA end suggests the J call may be wrong. The CDR3 covers 12 residues. Germline-derived CDR1 and CDR2 are LGHNT and FRNRAP. CDR3 protein: CASGFEYNEQFF. The CDR3 DNA reads TGTGCTAGTGGTTTTGAGTACAATGAGCAGTTCTTC.

The chain has TRBV7-8 and TRBJ2-3; D is perhaps TRBD2 (5 bases). The CDR3 is 16 amino acids. Germline CDR1 reads SGHVS; CDR2 reads FQNEAQ. Deletions cut 3 bases from V and 6 bases from J, with 19 bases between. CDR3 loop: CASSFAARAWEDTQYF. Written as DNA, the CDR3 is TGTGCCAGCAGCTTTGCAGCCCGAGCGTGGGAGGATACGCAGTATTTT. The entire variable domain, with the rest obtained from reference TRBV7-8 and TRBJ2-3, is as follows: GAGVSQSPRYKVAKRGQDVALRCDPISGHVSLFWYQQALGQGPEFLTYFQNEAQLDKSGLPSDRFFAERPEGSVSTLKIQRTQQEDSAVYLCASSFAARAWEDTQYFGPGTRLTVL.

The chain recombines TRBV5-1 with TRBJ2-2; possible D gene TRBD1, 5 bases. The V end lost 0 bases, the J end lost 4 bases, and 13 bases lay between the germline ends. This CDR3 spans 16 amino acids. CDR1 and CDR2 (germline): SGHRS, YFSETQ. CDR3 region: CASSLVLGPSTGELFF. In DNA, the CDR3 is TGCGCCAGCAGCTTGGTCTTGGGGCCCTCCACCGGGGAGCTGTTTTTT.

The chain uses TRBV11-2 and TRBJ2-5; possible D gene TRBD2, 5 bases. V dropped 3 bases and J dropped 5 bases, with 10 bases sitting between them. From germline, CDR1 is SGHAT and CDR2 FQNNGV. The CDR3 is 13 residues long. The CDR3 reads CASSFYRGETQYF. The CDR3, as DNA: TGTGCCAGCAGCTTTTATAGAGGGGAGACCCAGTACTTC.

This clonotype occurred a few times. CDR3 in amino acids: CASSRDRSGPVYGYTF. The CDR3 DNA reads TGTGCCAGCAGCCGTGACAGGTCCGGACCAGTCTATGGCTACACCTTC. V usage is TRBV7-2 and J usage is TRBJ1-2, with D perhaps matching TRBD1 (6 bases). CDR1 SGHTA and CDR2 FQGNSA come from the germline V gene. Between the trimmed V and J ends, which lost 5 bases and 4 bases, there was a span of 20 bases. This CDR3 has 16 amino acids.